The subject of this entry is one T cell receptor beta chain. This clonotype has more than one count but fewer than ten. Its antigen is not yet known. Qualities for individual bases were not recorded, and no much larger clone is one base off. Donors were 39 systemically healthy Caucasian individuals from Russia aged 6 to 90 years. Ten milliliters of peripheral blood were drawn from each donor into EDTA-treated Vacutainer tubes. Ficoll-Paque density-gradient centrifugation was used to isolate PBMCs, with at least 6.5 million per sample. Total RNA was extracted from PBMCs with Trizol reagent, with at least 5 micrograms obtained per sample. For every donor, flow cytometry on a PBMC aliquot measured the percentage of naive CD45RAhigh/CD27high T cells. Library creation used 5' RACE. The reads were generated on an Illumina HiSeq 2500. A second roughly 6 to 12 cycle PCR used a sample-barcoded 5' primer and a J-beta primer mix. Each TCR beta cDNA molecule received a unique molecular identifier from a template-switch 5' adaptor carrying 12 random nucleotides. At least 2.5 million CDR3-containing paired-end reads were obtained from each sample. First-strand cDNA synthesis was performed from all RNA using the Mint cDNA synthesis kit, with priming by a TRBC-specific oligonucleotide. Following uracil-DNA glycosylase treatment, a first 18-cycle PCR with universal primers M1SS and BC2_uni_R was performed on all cDNA. The study's processing was this. For normalization, 1 million high-quality reads were randomly selected from each sample, with every read carrying a distinct molecular identifier. Reads sharing molecular identifiers were discarded rather than binned into consensus sequences. MiTCR, with a Q25 quality threshold and the strictest error-elimination algorithm, was used for CDR3 identification, clonotype clustering and error correction. Lower-bound total TCR beta diversity was estimated with a nonparametric unseen species model using Euler transformation. TCRdb passed the public sequencing reads through fastp at Q25 and MiXCR, retaining productive beta sequences. Each CDR3 protein gets just one entry, which takes the most common genes and DNA from the rows behind it. Here the V and J calls rest on TCRdb's processing, not on the authors' analysis. The sample profile shows 1.4 million or so distinct CDR3 sequences; 35% to 45% of them were found once. The top ten hold approximately 4.1% of the sample.

This specimen comes from a study of blood T cells in healthy people across ages (dated by TCRdb to between 2015 and 2016). As for the study more broadly: In model experiments, template switching captured about one uniquely barcoded TCR beta cDNA molecule for every two T cells. The study measured age-related changes in TCR beta repertoire diversity using deep sequencing normalized with unique cDNA molecular identifiers. The donors were split into four age groups: young (average around 16 years), middle-aged (about 40), aged (62) and long-lived (approximately 80). Donors of different ages were randomly distributed across sequencing lanes to avoid experimental bias. The study analyzed two additional independent replicas of 1 million unique cDNA reads from the same blood draw for two donors, one aged 18 to 30 and one aged 80 or older. The paper as a whole reports these results and caveats: Bulk unsorted PBMC profiling prevented conclusive comparison of naive and antigen-experienced compartments. Observed TCR beta diversity per million T cells fell roughly linearly with age, and a significant reduction was already apparent by age around 39. Compared with the aged group, the long-lived group had more naive CD4+ T cells, fewer expanded clones and increased TCR diversity, a pattern suggesting age selection. Because the CMV infection status of the donors was unknown, age-related changes in expanded clonotypes may potentially have been confounded. Estimates of total diversity from one million sequenced T cells were regarded as lower bounds and underestimates. A strong correlation was found between observed TCR beta diversity and the percentage of naive T cells measured by flow cytometry.

The sample comprised blood. The source is a young woman in good health.

The CDR3 amino acid sequence is: CASSLLGRGGTYEQYF. The DNA is TGTGCCAGCAGCTTATTGGGTCGGGGGGGCACCTACGAGCAGTACTTC. The chain is assembled from TRBV7-9 and TRBJ2-7, and TRBD2 aligns with 8 junction nucleotides. The V end gives up 2 bases and the J end 2 bases, leaving 8 bases in the junction not matched to a gene. Measured from the cysteine to the phenylalanine, the CDR3 is 16 residues long. Left in the record is the CDR3 DNA by itself, 48 bases read in frame from the first base. Based on the germline V gene (reference sequence), the CDR1 and CDR2 sequences are SEHNR and FQNEAQ.